This passage covers 29 T cell receptor beta chains from one sample sequenced in a study of blood T cell repertoires in COVID-19. Measured with immunoSEQ multiplex PCR; TCRdb has only the in-frame clones, and not every one. The table lists fewer than 40,000 clones, 81% of them singletons. Sequenced sample: peripheral blood. These receptors originate from a man in his sixties or seventies with COVID-19, enrolled during active disease.

In its sample, this clone was seen once. The chain links TRBV19 to TRBJ1-6; the D gene is possibly TRBD1 (5 bases). Germline V gene sequence: CDR1 LNHDA, CDR2 SQIVND (reference sequence). With 7 bases removed from V and 3 bases from J, the gap between germline ends came to 16 bases. The CDR3 length is 16 residues. Here the CDR3 reads CASTQNPGLYNSPLHF. The CDR3, as DNA: TGTGCCAGTACTCAAAATCCGGGACTCTATAATTCACCCCTCCACTTT.

This chain joins TRBV7-6 and TRBJ2-7; 9 bases fit TRBD1. Germline values: CDR1 SGHVS, CDR2 FNYEAQ. The CDR3 consists of 13 residues. V shed 4 bases and J 5 bases; nucleotides not matched to a gene: 3. The CDR3 DNA reads as TGTGCCAGCAGCTCTCGACAGGGGGACGAGCAGTACTTC. This codes for CASSSRQGDEQYF.

This sequence joins TRBV6-2 or TRBV6-3 and TRBJ1-2; the D is unclear. Germline lookup yields CDR1 MNHEY and CDR2 SVGEGT. CDR3 length equals 16 residues. Trimming took off 2 bases at V and 2 bases at J, with 15 bases between the two ends. For the CDR3, the DNA is TGTGCCAGCAGTTACAGTGCGACACTTAAAAACTATGGCTACACCTTC. Translated, it gives CASSYSATLKNYGYTF.

The chain is built from TRBV7-3 and TRBJ2-5; 11 bases fit TRBD2. This CDR3 has 15 amino acids. CDR1 and CDR2 (germline): SGHTA, FQGTGA. Trimming removed 5 bases from V and 2 bases from J; junction bases left unmatched: 4. The chain's CDR3 is CASSMTSGAQETQYF. For the CDR3, the DNA is TGTGCCAGCAGCATGACTAGCGGGGCGCAAGAGACCCAGTACTTC.

This clone was counted only a few times. The chain has TRBV28 and TRBJ1-1; tentative D call: TRBD1 (5 bases). CDR1 is MDHEN, CDR2 SYDVKM, per germline. The CDR3 extends over 14 amino acids. V was shortened by 1 base and J by 4 bases, with 10 bases between the two germline ends. The CDR3 DNA sequence: TGTGCCAGCAGTTTATCGCAGGGTGGCACTGAAGCTTTCTTT. This gives the protein CASSLSQGGTEAFF.

This clone was seen only a few times. The rearrangement uses TRBV28 and TRBJ2-3; D may be TRBD1 (5 bases). This CDR3 region has 15 residues. Germline assignment: CDR1 MDHEN and CDR2 SYDVKM. The V and J ends lost 5 bases and 1 base respectively, with 13 bases between them. The chain's CDR3 is CASSPQGSGTDTQYF. CDR3 nucleotides: TGTGCCAGCAGTCCCCAGGGATCCGGCACAGATACGCAGTATTTT. The variable domain in full, with the rest retrieved from reference TRBV28 and TRBJ2-3, is DVKVTQSSRYLVKRTGEKVFLECVQDMDHENMFWYRQDPGLGLRLIYFSYDVKMKEKGDIPEGYSVSREKKERFSLILESASTNQTSMYLCASSPQGSGTDTQYFGPGTRLTVL.

The genes are TRBV4-2 and TRBJ2-1; 11 bases agree with TRBD2. Germline CDR1 is LGHNA and CDR2 is YNFKEQ. This CDR3 contains 18 residues. V shed 1 base, J shed 0 bases, and the junction held 5 bases outside the gene matches. CDR3 amino acids: CASSQGLAGGNSYNEQFF. The CDR3, as DNA: TGTGCCAGCAGCCAAGGTCTAGCGGGAGGAAACTCCTACAATGAGCAGTTCTTC.

This clone turned up a few times. Germline and junction disagree at one end, which may indicate a read error. This sequence joins TRBV6-5 and TRBJ2-1; D remains ambiguous. The length of the CDR3 is 12 residues. Germline CDR1 is MNHEY and CDR2 is SVGAGI. As DNA, the CDR3 is TGTGCCACCAAAGAGTACTACGATGAGCAGTTCTTC. It translates to CATKEYYDEQFF.

V and J are TRBV3-1 (or the pseudogene TRBV3-2) and TRBJ1-1; TRBD1 aligns across 8 bases. Germline V CDR1 and CDR2: LGHDT, YNNKEL (reference sequence). This CDR3 has 15 residues. Trimming cost V 3 bases and J 4 bases; bases outside gene matches: 7. The CDR3 bases are TGTGCCAGCAGCCAGTGGGGACAGGAGGGCACTGAAGCTTTCTTT. This gives the protein CASSQWGQEGTEAFF.

The chain carries TRBV7-3 and TRBJ2-2; D not certain. V was cut by 5 bases and J by 6 bases, with 16 bases left in between. This CDR3 is built from 15 residues. The V gene's germline CDR1 is SGHTA and CDR2 FQGTGA. CDR3 loop: CASSPTTRVAGELFF. The CDR3 nucleotides read TGTGCCAGCAGCCCAACCACCCGAGTAGCCGGGGAGCTGTTTTTT.

The V call is TRBV7-9, the J call TRBJ2-2; D is possibly TRBD1 (6 bases). Trimming removed 3 bases at V and 6 bases at J, with 17 bases between. Germline V gene data show CDR1 as SEHNR and CDR2 as FQNEAQ (reference sequence). The CDR3 is 16 residues long. CDR3 loop: CASSFSRGWVAGELFF. CDR3 nucleotide sequence: TGTGCCAGCAGCTTTTCCAGGGGCTGGGTGGCCGGGGAGCTGTTTTTT.

The chain employs TRBV10-3 and TRBJ2-7, with TRBD2 matching over 8 bases. The CDR3 covers 14 residues. CDR1 ENHRY and CDR2 SYGVKD come from the germline V gene. The V segment lost 10 bases and the J segment 6 bases; nucleotides outside the gene matches: 14. The CDR3 DNA reads as TGTGCCACCCTTGCGGGACTAGGCGTCTCCGAGCAGTACTTC. Amino acids: CATLAGLGVSEQYF.

V gene TRBV12-3 or TRBV12-4 combines with J gene TRBJ1-1; D possibly corresponds to TRBD1 (5 bases). Trimming took 2 bases from V and 8 from J, leaving 9 bases between them. The CDR3 is made up of 12 amino acids. The CDR3, as DNA: TGTGCCAGCAGTTTATCGGGGGGGGAAGCTTTCTTT. This codes for CASSLSGGEAFF.

This chain uses TRBV11-3 with TRBJ1-1; weak D call: TRBD1 (5 bases). The CDR3 is 14 amino acids. Trimming took off 0 bases at V and 3 bases at J, with 8 bases between the two ends. Germline CDR1 reads SGHNT; CDR2 reads YENEEA. CDR3 amino acids: CASSLEGGDTEAFF. In DNA form, the CDR3 reads TGTGCCAGCAGCTTAGAGGGAGGGGACACTGAAGCTTTCTTT. The full variable domain, rest sourced from reference TRBV11-3 and TRBJ1-1, is EAGVVQSPRYKIIEKKQPVAFWCNPISGHNTLYWYLQNLGQGPELLIRYENEEAVDDSQLPKDRFSAERLKGVDSTLKIQPAELGDSAVYLCASSLEGGDTEAFFGQGTRLTVV.

The chain couples TRBV7-6 to TRBJ2-1; TRBD2 aligns across 14 bases. The CDR3 spans 15 residues. J was trimmed by 8 bases and V by 3 bases; bases with no gene match: 3. Germline CDR1 reads SGHVS; CDR2 reads FNYEAQ. The CDR3 nucleotides are TGTGCCAGCAGCTTCCCGGGACTAGCGGGAGATGAGCAGTTCTTC. It codes for CASSFPGLAGDEQFF.

This chain joins TRBV16 and TRBJ1-5; D is unresolved. Germline values: CDR1 KGHSY, CDR2 FQNENV. The V end lost 2 bases, the J end lost 5 bases, and 7 bases lay between the germline ends. The CDR3 sequence is 13 residues long. In nucleotides, the CDR3 is TGTGCCAGCAGCCAAGACTCCGATCAGCCCCAGCATTTT. Protein: CASSQDSDQPQHF.

In nucleotides, the CDR3 is TGTGCCACGACAAGACAGGGGTCATCATGGAACACTGAAGCTTTCTTT. It specifies CATTRQGSSWNTEAFF. The chain recombines TRBV19 with TRBJ1-1; 8 bases agree with TRBD1. Trimming at V came to 10 bases and at J to 1 base, leaving 14 bases not matched to a gene. CDR1 is LNHDA, CDR2 SQIVND, per germline (reference sequence). The CDR3 contains 16 residues. The whole variable domain, filled in from reference TRBV19 and TRBJ1-1, reads DGGITQSPKYLFRKEGQNVTLSCEQNLNHDAMYWYRQDPGQGLRLIYYSQIVNDFQKGDIAEGYSVSREKKESFPLTVTSAQKNPTAFYLCATTRQGSSWNTEAFFGQGTRLTVV.

The chain is built from TRBV28 and TRBJ1-4, with 7 bases matching TRBD1. V gave up 4 bases and J gave up 4 bases; unmatched junction bases: 3. Germline-derived CDR1 and CDR2 are MDHEN and SYDVKM. The CDR3 spans 14 residues. The CDR3 region is CASSYAGGNEKLFF. CDR3 in DNA: TGTGCCAGCAGTTACGCAGGGGGTAATGAAAAACTGTTTTTT.

V gene TRBV9 combines with J gene TRBJ2-1; no clear D gene. The germline gives CDR1 SGDLS, CDR2 YYNGEE. Trimming shortened V by 0 bases and J by 8 bases, and 9 bases separated the two germline ends. This CDR3 comprises 13 residues. CDR3 sequence: CASSVGAGDEQFF. The CDR3 DNA follows: TGTGCCAGCAGCGTAGGGGCAGGCGATGAGCAGTTCTTC.

The rearrangement uses TRBV7-2 and TRBJ1-2; 10 bases match TRBD1. Per the germline V gene, CDR1 is SGHTA and CDR2 is FQGNSA. The length of the CDR3 is 14 residues. The V gene end was trimmed by 5 bases and the J gene end by 4 bases; junction bases not matched to a gene: 4. DNA of the CDR3: TGTGCCAGCAGCCCAGACAGGGGGCCCTATGGCTACACCTTC. Translated, it gives CASSPDRGPYGYTF.

V usage is TRBV7-3 and J usage is TRBJ2-1; TRBD1 matches at 8 bases. The V gene's germline CDR1 is SGHTA and CDR2 FQGTGA. The J segment lost 0 bases and the V segment lost 4 bases, leaving 11 bases of the junction unmatched. CDR3 length: 18 amino acids. The CDR3 nucleotides read TGTGCCAGCAGCTCGAGGACAGGGAACGGGAGCTCCTACAATGAGCAGTTCTTC. Translation gives CASSSRTGNGSSYNEQFF.

This clone was seen more than once but under ten times. The chain recombines TRBV3-1 (or the pseudogene TRBV3-2) with TRBJ2-2; 8 positions match TRBD2. CDR3 length equals 16 residues. After removal of 3 bases from V and 6 bases from J, the junction contained 9 bases not matched to a gene. Germline CDR1 is LGHDT and CDR2 is YNNKEL (reference sequence). The DNA for the CDR3 is TGTGCCAGCAGCCACGGGAGGGCCGGTTGGGCCGGGGAGCTGTTTTTT. Amino acid sequence: CASSHGRAGWAGELFF.

In regard to this clone: The junction departs from the called germline gene at one end, perhaps through a read error. This chain connects TRBV28 to TRBJ1-1; tentative D call: TRBD1 (5 bases). The CDR3 runs to 13 residues. Germline V CDR1 and CDR2: MDHEN, SYDVKM. CDR3 in DNA: TGTGCCAGCACTTTAGACAGCCGAAGGGGAGCTTTCTTT. Its translation is CASTLDSRRGAFF.

The chain joins TRBV2 to TRBJ1-1; possibly TRBD1 for D (5 bases). Per the germline V gene, CDR1 is SNHLY and CDR2 is FYNNEI. V dropped 2 bases and J dropped 1 base, with 11 bases sitting between them. The CDR3 extends over 15 amino acids. As DNA, the CDR3 is TGTGCCAGCAGTGAACAGGGTTCCGGGAACACTGAAGCTTTCTTT. This sequence encodes CASSEQGSGNTEAFF.

V and J are TRBV6-6 and TRBJ1-5; TRBD1 agrees at 8 bases. Germline V gives CDR1 MNHNY, CDR2 SVGAGI (reference sequence). Germline trimming cut 7 bases from V and 4 bases from J; bases unmatched to any gene: 12. The CDR3 extends over 16 amino acids. The CDR3 DNA is TGTGCCAGCACCCTCTCCCGACAGGGGCGAAATCAGCCCCAGCATTTT. It specifies CASTLSRQGRNQPQHF.

The chain uses TRBV7-9 and TRBJ1-3; possible D gene TRBD1, 6 bases. The CDR3 length is 15 residues. Germline CDR1 is SEHNR and CDR2 is FQNEAQ (reference sequence). The V and J ends lost 5 bases and 0 bases respectively, with 11 bases between them. The CDR3 DNA sequence: TGTGCCAGCAGCCCGGACAGTCGCTCTGGAAACACCATATATTTT. It encodes CASSPDSRSGNTIYF.

The chain employs TRBV28 and TRBJ2-5; D is possibly TRBD2 (6 bases). The CDR3 has 13 amino acids. Trimming pared 2 bases from V and 7 bases from J, leaving 11 bases between. CDR1 MDHEN and CDR2 SYDVKM come from the germline V gene. In DNA, the CDR3 is TGTGCCAGCAGTTTAGGAGGGTGGGGGACCCAGTACTTC. It encodes CASSLGGWGTQYF.

The genes are TRBV4-3 and TRBJ1-6, with D unresolved. The CDR3 has 14 residues. Per germline, CDR1 LGHNA and CDR2 YSLEER. Trimming cost V 0 bases and J 4 bases, with 4 bases left between them. The CDR3 here is CASSQERYNSPLHF. In nucleotides, the CDR3 is TGCGCCAGCAGCCAAGAGCGTTATAATTCACCCCTCCACTTT.

This chain uses TRBV29-1 with TRBJ2-7; 11 nucleotides align to TRBD1. This CDR3 comprises 14 residues. The ends lost 7 bases at V and 3 bases at J; junction bases unmatched: 8. Germline values: CDR1 SQVTM, CDR2 ANQGSEA. The CDR3 spells CSARPGQGDYEQYF. The CDR3, as DNA: TGCAGCGCCAGACCGGGACAGGGGGACTACGAGCAGTACTTC.